This is a list of T cell receptor beta chains from one sample in a study of early T cells in non-severe SARS-CoV-2 infection. TCRdb analysed the 5' RACE reads with MiXCR anew, one entry per CDR3 protein. The table has about 80,000 distinct CDR3 sequences, about 12% seen once. Sequencing was carried out using whole blood. The receptors were sampled from an adult who was a healthcare worker with PCR-confirmed SARS-CoV-2 infection or an uninfected control (not recorded which). CDR3s include the opening cysteine and the closing phenylalanine or tryptophan. A D gene is named only where the DNA matches it firmly. Where a row states a size, it is once, few, many or the class of an expanded clone; other rows omit it.

d_gene	abundance	v_gene	j_gene	CDR3aa	CDR3nt
TRBD1	NA	TRBV6-6	TRBJ1-4	CASSYGQGPEKLFF	TGTGCCAGCAGTTACGGACAGGGACCTGAAAAACTGTTTTTT
TRBD1	many	TRBV18	TRBJ2-6	CASSRGQGGSGANVLTF	TGTGCCAGCTCACGGGGACAGGGAGGCTCTGGGGCCAACGTCCTGACTTTC
NA	many	TRBV7-6	TRBJ2-7	CASSLGASNEQYF	TGTGCCAGCAGCTTAGGGGCTAGTAACGAGCAGTACTTC
NA	many	TRBV27	TRBJ2-6	CASSYNGANVLTF	TGTGCCAGCAGTTACAATGGGGCCAACGTCCTGACTTTC
TRBD1	NA	TRBV7-9	TRBJ1-2	CASSLATGQANGYTF	TGTGCCAGCAGCTTAGCTACGGGACAGGCCAATGGCTACACCTTC
NA	few	TRBV5-5	TRBJ1-1	CASSLLQGNTEAFF	TGTGCCAGCAGCCTACTACAGGGCAACACTGAAGCTTTCTTT
TRBD1	NA	TRBV24-1	TRBJ1-4	CATSDAGTGERTIEKLFF	TGTGCCACCAGTGATGCCGGGACAGGGGAACGGACGATTGAAAAACTGTTTTTT
TRBD1	few	TRBV11-2	TRBJ2-1	CASSLDGQGGIEQFF	TGTGCCAGCAGCTTGGACGGACAGGGGGGGATTGAGCAGTTCTTC
NA	many	TRBV5-1	TRBJ1-1	CASSSTLNTEAFF	TGCGCCAGCAGCTCTACACTGAACACTGAAGCTTTCTTT
NA	NA	TRBV6-1	TRBJ2-7	CASSEIPGNYYEQYF	TGTGCCAGCAGTGAAATTCCAGGGAATTACTACGAGCAGTACTTC
TRBD1	many	TRBV18	TRBJ1-5	CASSPNRGSSGNQPQHF	TGTGCCAGCTCTCCCAACAGGGGATCGTCGGGCAATCAGCCCCAGCATTTT
NA	few	TRBV19	TRBJ2-1	CASSTSAEQFF	TGTGCCAGTAGTACTAGCGCTGAGCAGTTCTTC
NA	many	TRBV28	TRBJ2-7	CASSFGGHDYEQYF	TGTGCCAGCAGTTTTGGGGGGCACGATTACGAGCAGTACTTC
NA	NA	TRBV11-2	TRBJ2-7	CASSSPPRGGQIFEQYF	TGTGCCAGCAGCTCCCCCCCGAGGGGGGGCCAAATCTTCGAGCAGTACTTC
NA	many	TRBV3-1	TRBJ1-1	CASSQPNGGHTEAFF	TGTGCCAGCAGCCAACCAAACGGGGGCCACACTGAAGCTTTCTTT
NA	NA	TRBV3-1	TRBJ1-6	CASSQVVLTPPLHF	TGTGCCAGCAGCCAAGTAGTCCTTACCCCACCCCTCCACTTT
NA	NA	TRBV12-3/TRBV12-4	TRBJ2-7	CASRLAGTSEYEQYF	TGTGCCAGCAGGCTTGCCGGGACATCTGAATACGAGCAGTACTTC
TRBD1	NA	TRBV28	TRBJ1-1	CASRSGGDRRAFF	TGTGCCAGCAGGTCAGGGGGTGATCGGAGGGCTTTCTTT
NA	few	TRBV5-1	TRBJ1-4	CASSPGQQTNEKLFF	TGCGCCAGCAGCCCGGGCCAGCAGACTAATGAAAAACTGTTTTTT
TRBD1	many	TRBV7-3	TRBJ2-2	CASSGQGGWTGELFF	TGTGCCAGCAGCGGACAGGGCGGCTGGACCGGGGAGCTGTTTTTT
TRBD2	many	TRBV20-1	TRBJ2-7	CSASLPGTSGGNYEQYF	TGCAGTGCTAGTCTCCCCGGGACTAGCGGGGGGAACTACGAGCAGTACTTC
NA	few	TRBV6-5	TRBJ1-2	CASSYSQAHYGYTF	TGTGCCAGCAGTTACTCACAGGCCCACTATGGCTACACCTTC
NA	NA	TRBV19	TRBJ1-2	CASIDPGHPIANYGYTF	TGTGCCAGTATTGATCCGGGACATCCTATAGCTAACTATGGCTACACCTTC
NA	few	TRBV29-1	TRBJ2-3	CSVEAQGKKDTQYF	TGCAGCGTTGAAGCGCAGGGAAAGAAAGATACGCAGTATTTT
TRBD2	few	TRBV2	TRBJ2-2	CASSGGLAGSGELFF	TGTGCCAGCAGTGGCGGGCTAGCGGGATCCGGGGAGCTGTTTTTT
NA	many	TRBV4-2	TRBJ2-3	CASSPPGDTQYF	TGTGCCAGCAGTCCTCCAGGGGATACGCAGTATTTT
NA	few	TRBV20-1	TRBJ2-7	CSARVPGTPGDEQYF	TGCAGTGCTAGAGTCCCCGGGACTCCGGGGGACGAGCAGTACTTC
NA	few	TRBV7-3	TRBJ2-2	CASSETGRATGELFF	TGTGCCAGCAGCGAGACAGGAAGGGCCACCGGGGAGCTGTTTTTT
NA	few	TRBV18	TRBJ1-1	CASSPIPGMNTEAFF	TGTGCCAGCTCACCAATTCCGGGCATGAACACTGAAGCTTTCTTT
NA	many	TRBV7-6	TRBJ1-4	CASSLAGGDEKLFF	TGTGCCAGCAGCTTAGCAGGGGGAGACGAAAAACTGTTTTTT
NA	NA	TRBV18	TRBJ2-1	CASSPLLSSYNEQFF	TGTGCCAGCTCACCTCTCCTGAGCTCCTACAATGAGCAGTTCTTC
NA	NA	TRBV29-1	TRBJ2-7	CSVLTGIHSYEQYF	TGCAGCGTTCTCACAGGGATTCACTCCTACGAGCAGTACTTC
NA	many	TRBV12-3/TRBV12-4	TRBJ1-1	CASSLSGQPNTEAFF	TGTGCCAGCAGTTTATCCGGACAGCCGAACACTGAAGCTTTCTTT
TRBD1	few	TRBV10-2	TRBJ2-7	CASRDTGAYEQYF	TGCGCCAGCAGAGATACAGGGGCCTACGAGCAGTACTTC
NA	few	TRBV20-1	TRBJ2-3	CSARDSGTDTQYF	TGCAGTGCTAGAGACTCGGGCACAGATACGCAGTATTTT
NA	NA	TRBV5-1	TRBJ2-1	CASSLDSYNEQFF	TGCGCCAGCAGCTTGGACTCCTACAATGAGCAGTTCTTC
TRBD2	NA	TRBV28	TRBJ2-2	CASSFSGTIPGELFF	TGTGCCAGCAGTTTTAGCGGGACAATCCCCGGGGAGCTGTTTTTT
NA	many	TRBV11-1	TRBJ2-1	CASSWGSSTYNEQFF	TGTGCCAGCAGCTGGGGGAGTAGCACCTACAATGAGCAGTTCTTC
TRBD2	few	TRBV19	TRBJ2-1	CASSIFGSGSGGHYNEQFF	TGTGCCAGTAGTATATTCGGCTCAGGCAGCGGGGGCCATTACAATGAGCAGTTCTTC
NA	NA	TRBV20-1	TRBJ1-2	CSARDMRGSNYGYTF	TGCAGTGCTAGAGATATGAGGGGGTCTAACTATGGCTACACCTTC
NA	NA	TRBV29-1	TRBJ2-7	CSVEISAGQYF	TGCAGCGTTGAAATATCTGCCGGGCAGTACTTC
NA	NA	TRBV18	TRBJ2-5	CASLTDIQETQYF	TGTGCCAGCTTGACAGACATCCAAGAGACCCAGTACTTC
NA	NA	TRBV10-3	TRBJ2-1	CAISGGGASYNEQFF	TGTGCCATCAGTGGTGGCGGGGCCTCCTACAATGAGCAGTTCTTC
TRBD2	NA	TRBV12-3/TRBV12-4	TRBJ2-5	CASSNPRLAETQYF	TGTGCCAGCAGCAATCCCCGACTAGCGGAGACCCAGTACTTC
TRBD1	once	TRBV6-1	TRBJ2-1	CASSGGTGRLGKQFF	TGTGCCAGCAGTGGGGGGACAGGGAGGCTGGGAAAGCAGTTCTTC
TRBD2	many	TRBV6-6	TRBJ2-3	CASSARTSGENTDTQYF	TGTGCCAGCAGCGCACGGACTAGCGGGGAGAACACAGATACGCAGTATTTT
TRBD1	many	TRBV18	TRBJ1-2	CASSPPGTDHGYTF	TGTGCCAGCTCACCCCCAGGGACAGACCATGGCTACACCTTC
TRBD1	few	TRBV5-5	TRBJ1-5	CASSSGTVSNQPQHF	TGTGCCAGCAGCTCCGGGACAGTTAGCAATCAGCCCCAGCATTTT
TRBD2	many	TRBV6-6	TRBJ2-1	CASSQGLAYEDYNEQFF	TGTGCCAGCAGTCAAGGACTAGCGTACGAAGACTACAATGAGCAGTTCTTC
TRBD1	NA	TRBV28	TRBJ2-7	CASMDRGLYEQYF	TGTGCCAGCATGGACAGGGGGCTATACGAGCAGTACTTC
NA	few	TRBV4-1	TRBJ1-4	CASSELMLNEKLFF	TGCGCCAGCAGTGAATTGATGTTAAATGAAAAACTGTTTTTT
NA	few	TRBV20-1	TRBJ1-6	CSARGNRLHSPLHF	TGCAGTGCTAGAGGAAACAGACTTCATTCACCCCTCCACTTT
NA	few	TRBV24-1	TRBJ2-2	CATSDLRGDTGELFF	TGTGCCACCAGTGATTTAAGGGGGGACACCGGGGAGCTGTTTTTT
NA	many	TRBV14	TRBJ2-7	CASSQAEVPFYEQYF	TGTGCCAGCAGCCAAGCTGAGGTACCCTTTTACGAGCAGTACTTC